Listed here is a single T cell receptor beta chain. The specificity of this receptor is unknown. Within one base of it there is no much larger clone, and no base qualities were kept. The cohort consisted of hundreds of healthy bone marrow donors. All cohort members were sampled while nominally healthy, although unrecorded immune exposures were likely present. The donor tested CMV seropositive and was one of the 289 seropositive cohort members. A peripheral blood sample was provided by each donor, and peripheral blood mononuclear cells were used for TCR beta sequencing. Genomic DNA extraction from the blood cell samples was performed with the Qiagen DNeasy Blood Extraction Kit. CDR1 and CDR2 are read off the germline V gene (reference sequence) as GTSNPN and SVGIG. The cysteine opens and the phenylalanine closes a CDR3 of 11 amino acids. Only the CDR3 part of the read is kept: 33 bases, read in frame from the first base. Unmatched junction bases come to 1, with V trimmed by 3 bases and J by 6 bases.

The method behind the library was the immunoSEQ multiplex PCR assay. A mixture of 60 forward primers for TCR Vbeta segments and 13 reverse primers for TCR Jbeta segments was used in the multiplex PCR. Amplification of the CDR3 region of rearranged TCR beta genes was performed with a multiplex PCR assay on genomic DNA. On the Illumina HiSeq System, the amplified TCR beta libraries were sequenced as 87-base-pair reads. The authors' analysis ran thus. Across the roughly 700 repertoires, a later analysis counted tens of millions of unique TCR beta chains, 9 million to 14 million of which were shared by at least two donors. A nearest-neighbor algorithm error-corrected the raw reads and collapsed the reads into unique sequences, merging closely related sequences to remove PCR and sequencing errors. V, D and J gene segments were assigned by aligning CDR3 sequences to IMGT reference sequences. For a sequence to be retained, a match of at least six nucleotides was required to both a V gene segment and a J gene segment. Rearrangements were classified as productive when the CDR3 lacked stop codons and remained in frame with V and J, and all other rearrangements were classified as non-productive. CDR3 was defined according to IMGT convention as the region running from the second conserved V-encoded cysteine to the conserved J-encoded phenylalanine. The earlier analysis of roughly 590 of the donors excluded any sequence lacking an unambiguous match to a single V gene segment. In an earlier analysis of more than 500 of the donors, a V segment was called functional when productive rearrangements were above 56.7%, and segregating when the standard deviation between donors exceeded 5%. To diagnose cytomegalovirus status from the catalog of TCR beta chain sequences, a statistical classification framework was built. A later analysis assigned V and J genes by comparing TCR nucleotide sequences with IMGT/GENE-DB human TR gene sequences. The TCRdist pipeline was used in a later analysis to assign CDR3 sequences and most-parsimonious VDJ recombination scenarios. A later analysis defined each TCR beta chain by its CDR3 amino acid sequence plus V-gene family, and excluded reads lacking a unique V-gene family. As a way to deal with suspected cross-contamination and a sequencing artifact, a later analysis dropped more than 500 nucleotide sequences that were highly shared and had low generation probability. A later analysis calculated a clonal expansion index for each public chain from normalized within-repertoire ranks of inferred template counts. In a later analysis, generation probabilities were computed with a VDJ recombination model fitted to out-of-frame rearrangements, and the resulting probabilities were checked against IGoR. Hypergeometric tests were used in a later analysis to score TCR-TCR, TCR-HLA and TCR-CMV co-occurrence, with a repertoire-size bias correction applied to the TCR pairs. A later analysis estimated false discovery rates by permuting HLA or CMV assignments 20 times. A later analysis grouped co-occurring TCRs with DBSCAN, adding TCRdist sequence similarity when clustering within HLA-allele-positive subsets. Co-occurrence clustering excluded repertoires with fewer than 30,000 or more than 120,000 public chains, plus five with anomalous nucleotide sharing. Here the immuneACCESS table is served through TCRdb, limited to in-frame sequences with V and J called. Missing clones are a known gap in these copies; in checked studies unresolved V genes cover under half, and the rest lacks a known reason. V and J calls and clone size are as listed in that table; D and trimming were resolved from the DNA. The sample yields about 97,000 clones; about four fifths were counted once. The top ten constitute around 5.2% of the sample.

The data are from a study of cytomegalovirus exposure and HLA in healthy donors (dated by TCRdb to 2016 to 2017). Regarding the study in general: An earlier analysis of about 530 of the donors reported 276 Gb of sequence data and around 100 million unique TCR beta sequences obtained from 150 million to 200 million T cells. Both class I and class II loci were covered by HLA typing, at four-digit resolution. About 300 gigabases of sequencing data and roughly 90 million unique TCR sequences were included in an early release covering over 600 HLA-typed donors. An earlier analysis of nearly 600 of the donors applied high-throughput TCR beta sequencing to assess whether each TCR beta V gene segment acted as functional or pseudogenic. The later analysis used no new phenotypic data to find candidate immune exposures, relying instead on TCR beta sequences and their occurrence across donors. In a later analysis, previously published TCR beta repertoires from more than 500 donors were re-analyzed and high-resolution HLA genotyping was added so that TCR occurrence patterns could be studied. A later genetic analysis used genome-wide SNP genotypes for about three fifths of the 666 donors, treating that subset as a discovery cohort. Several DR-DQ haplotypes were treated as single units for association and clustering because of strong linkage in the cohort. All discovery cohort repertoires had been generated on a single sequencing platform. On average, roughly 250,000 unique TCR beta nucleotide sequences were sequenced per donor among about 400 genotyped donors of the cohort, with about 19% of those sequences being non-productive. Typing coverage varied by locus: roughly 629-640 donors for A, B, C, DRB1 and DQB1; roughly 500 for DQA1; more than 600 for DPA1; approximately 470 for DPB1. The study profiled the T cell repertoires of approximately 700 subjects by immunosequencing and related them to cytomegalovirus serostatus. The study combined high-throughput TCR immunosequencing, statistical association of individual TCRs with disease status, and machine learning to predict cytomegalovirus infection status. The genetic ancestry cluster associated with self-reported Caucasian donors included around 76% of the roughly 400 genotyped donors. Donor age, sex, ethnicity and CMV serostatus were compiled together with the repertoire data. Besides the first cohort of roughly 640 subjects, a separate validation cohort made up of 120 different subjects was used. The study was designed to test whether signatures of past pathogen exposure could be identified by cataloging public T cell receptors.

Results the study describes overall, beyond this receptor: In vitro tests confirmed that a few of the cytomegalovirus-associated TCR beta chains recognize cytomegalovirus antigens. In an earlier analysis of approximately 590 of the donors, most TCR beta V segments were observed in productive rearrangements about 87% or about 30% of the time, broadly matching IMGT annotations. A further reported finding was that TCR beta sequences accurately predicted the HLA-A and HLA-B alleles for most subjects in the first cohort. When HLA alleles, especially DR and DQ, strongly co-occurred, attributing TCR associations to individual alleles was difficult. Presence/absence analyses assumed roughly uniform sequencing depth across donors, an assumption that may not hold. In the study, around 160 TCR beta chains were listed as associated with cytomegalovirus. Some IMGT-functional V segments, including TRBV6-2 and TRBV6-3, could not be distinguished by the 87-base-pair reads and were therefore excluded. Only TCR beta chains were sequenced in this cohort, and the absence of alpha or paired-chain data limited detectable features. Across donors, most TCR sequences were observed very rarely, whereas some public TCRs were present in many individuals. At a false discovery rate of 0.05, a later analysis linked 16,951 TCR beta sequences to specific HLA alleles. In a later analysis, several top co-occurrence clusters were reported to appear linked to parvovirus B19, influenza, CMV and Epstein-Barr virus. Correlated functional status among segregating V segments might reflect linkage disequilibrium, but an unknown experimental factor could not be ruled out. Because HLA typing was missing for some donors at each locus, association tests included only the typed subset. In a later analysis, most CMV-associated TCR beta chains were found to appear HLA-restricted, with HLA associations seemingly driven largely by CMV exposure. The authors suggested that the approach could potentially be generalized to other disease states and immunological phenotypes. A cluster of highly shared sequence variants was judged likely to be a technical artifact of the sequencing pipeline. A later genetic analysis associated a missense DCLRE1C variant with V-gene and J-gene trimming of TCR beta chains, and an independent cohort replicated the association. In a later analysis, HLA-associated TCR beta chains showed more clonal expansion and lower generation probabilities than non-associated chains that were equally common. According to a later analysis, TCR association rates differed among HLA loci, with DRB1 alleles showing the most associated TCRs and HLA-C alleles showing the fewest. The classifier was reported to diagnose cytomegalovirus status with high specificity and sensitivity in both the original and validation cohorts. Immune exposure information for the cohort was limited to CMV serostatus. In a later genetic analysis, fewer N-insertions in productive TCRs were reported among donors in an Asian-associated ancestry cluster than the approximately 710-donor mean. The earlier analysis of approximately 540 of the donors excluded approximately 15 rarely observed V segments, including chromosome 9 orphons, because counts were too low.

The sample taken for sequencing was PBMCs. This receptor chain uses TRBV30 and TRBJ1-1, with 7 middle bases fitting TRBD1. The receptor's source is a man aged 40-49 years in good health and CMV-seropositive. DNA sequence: TGTGCCTGGAGCCAGGGGGCTGAAGCTTTCTTT. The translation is CAWSQGAEAFF. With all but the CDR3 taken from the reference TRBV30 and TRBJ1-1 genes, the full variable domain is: SQTIHQWPATLVQPVGSPLSLECTVEGTSNPNLYWYRQAAGRGLQLLFYSVGIGQISSEVPQNLSASRPQDRQFILSSKKLLLSDSGFYLCAWSQGAEAFFGQGTRLTVV.